The clone carrying this T cell receptor beta chain was seen at least ten times. Its antigen remains unknown. The data were taken from a study of T cells after yellow fever vaccination. Across the study: The fractions with low cell numbers were processed using SMART-Seq v4 Ultra Low Input. Points from the study as a whole: Contaminants from the bulk population, in the form of abundant clonotypes, could be found in FACS-sorted repertoires.

The V and J ends lost 4 bases and 7 bases respectively, with 8 bases between them. The CDR3 runs to 12 residues. In germline, CDR1 is SGHAT, CDR2 FQDESV (reference sequence). Via MiXCR, TCRdb re-called the 5' RACE reads, giving one row per CDR3 protein. This table has roughly 120,000 distinct CDR3 sequences, 7.4% appearing once. The sample consisted of CD4+ T cells sorted from PBMCs, taken around 10 days after the first yellow fever vaccination. The chain is built from TRBV11-1 and TRBJ2-1; D call uncertain. The origin of this receptor is a man aged 18 to 30 who received the YFV17D yellow fever vaccine. CDR3 sequence (DNA): TGTGCCAGCAGCTCGGATCTGAATGAGCAGTTCTTC. It is translated as CASSSDLNEQFF.